A few counts support the clone carrying this T cell receptor (beta chain). This CDR3 spans 15 amino acids. Trimming removed 2 bases at V and 6 bases at J, with 13 bases between. Germline-derived CDR1 and CDR2 are SEHNR and FQNEAQ (reference sequence). TCRdb processed the 5' RACE reads anew with MiXCR; each CDR3 protein has one entry. The table includes roughly 580,000 distinct CDR3 sequences, under 20% detected once. These data are taken from a study of T-cell memory formation after mild COVID-19. This sequence joins TRBV7-9 and TRBJ2-2; a possible D gene is TRBD2 (5 bases). This TCR was recovered from an adult woman who had mild COVID-19 (a few samples of this study predate the infection). Cell type and time point are not known. Sequencing used PBMCs or a T cell subset sorted from them (not recorded which). This chain's CDR3 is CASSLTSLVSGELFF. In DNA form, the CDR3 reads TGTGCCAGCAGCTTAACCTCACTAGTTTCCGGGGAGCTGTTTTTT.